The entry that follows covers one TCR beta chain sequence. Under the authors' procedure: Using reference gene primer amplification, nucleated cell counts were estimated. Assay used: immunoSEQ multiplex PCR; TCRdb lists only in-frame clones, some missing. V, J and clone size are those of that table, while D and trimming were read from the DNA. Of fewer than 150,000 clones listed, approximately 80% are singletons. Trimming pared 4 bases from V and 4 bases from J, leaving 8 bases between. This CDR3 is 12 amino acids long. Germline CDR1 and CDR2: LNHDA and SQIVND (reference sequence). This sample is part of a study of blood T cell repertoires in COVID-19. Overall study: In each case, the material was cDNA or gDNA derived from T cells, B-cell-depleted T cells, or PBMCs.

Source material: peripheral blood. The origin of this receptor is a human donor in a cohort sampled during active COVID-19. V and J are TRBV19 and TRBJ2-7, with D hard to call. The CDR3, as DNA: TGTGCCAGTAGTACCCCCGGTTACGAGCAGTACTTC. It specifies CASSTPGYEQYF. Supplemented by reference TRBV19 and TRBJ2-7, the full variable domain reads DGGITQSPKYLFRKEGQNVTLSCEQNLNHDAMYWYRQDPGQGLRLIYYSQIVNDFQKGDIAEGYSVSREKKESFPLTVTSAQKNPTAFYLCASSTPGYEQYFGPGTRLTVT.